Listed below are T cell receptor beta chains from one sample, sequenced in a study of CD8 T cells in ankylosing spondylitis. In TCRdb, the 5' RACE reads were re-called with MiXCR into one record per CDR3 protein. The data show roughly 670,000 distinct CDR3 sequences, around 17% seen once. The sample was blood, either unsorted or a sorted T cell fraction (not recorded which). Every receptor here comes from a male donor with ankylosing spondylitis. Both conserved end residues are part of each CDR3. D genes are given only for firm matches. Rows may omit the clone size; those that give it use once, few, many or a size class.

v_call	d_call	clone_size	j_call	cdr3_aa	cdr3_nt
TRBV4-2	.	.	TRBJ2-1	CASSQDFQRVYNEQFF	TGTGCCAGCAGCCAAGACTTCCAGAGGGTCTACAATGAGCAGTTCTTC
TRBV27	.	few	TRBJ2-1	CASSFRVGSDNEQFF	TGTGCCAGCAGTTTCCGGGTCGGCTCGGACAATGAGCAGTTCTTC
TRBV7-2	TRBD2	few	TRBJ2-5	CASSLGVAGEETQYF	TGTGCCAGCAGCTTAGGAGTAGCGGGGGAAGAGACCCAGTACTTC
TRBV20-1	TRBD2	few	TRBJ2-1	CSASGLAGGHNEQFF	TGCAGTGCTAGTGGGTTAGCGGGGGGGCACAATGAGCAGTTCTTC
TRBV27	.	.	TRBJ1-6	CASSLSEQGPGNSPLHF	TGTGCCAGCAGTTTATCGGAACAGGGCCCGGGGAATTCACCCCTCCACTTT
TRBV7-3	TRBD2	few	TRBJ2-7	CASSLTGTSGGYEQYF	TGTGCCAGCAGCTTAACCGGGACTAGCGGGGGGTACGAGCAGTACTTC
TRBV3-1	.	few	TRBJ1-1	CASMGRANTEAFF	TGTGCCAGCATGGGTAGAGCGAACACTGAAGCTTTCTTT
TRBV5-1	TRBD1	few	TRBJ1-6	CASSERDRGYSPLHF	TGCGCCAGCAGCGAACGGGACAGGGGATACTCACCCCTCCACTTT
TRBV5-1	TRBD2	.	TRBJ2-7	CASKRGDPYEQYF	TGCGCCAGCAAACGGGGGGACCCCTACGAGCAGTACTTC
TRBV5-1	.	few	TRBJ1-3	CASSLASVRDTIYF	TGCGCCAGCAGCTTGGCCAGCGTGCGCGACACCATATATTTT
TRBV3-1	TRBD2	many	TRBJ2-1	CASSPYSGSGFYNEQFF	TGTGCCAGCAGCCCGTATAGCGGGAGCGGGTTTTACAATGAGCAGTTCTTC
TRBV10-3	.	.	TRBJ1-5	CAIPWKGKSIGLGNQPQHF	TGTGCCATCCCGTGGAAAGGGAAATCAATAGGGCTTGGCAATCAGCCCCAGCATTTT
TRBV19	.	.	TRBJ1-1	CASSISVNTEAFF	TGTGCCAGTAGTATTTCAGTGAACACTGAAGCTTTCTTT
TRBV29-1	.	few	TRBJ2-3	CSVLRAISTDTQYF	.